Each of the 5 T cell receptor beta chains below was sequenced from the same sample in a study of CD8+CD57+ T cells in acquired aplastic anemia. Profiling that covered TCR beta VDJ and CDR3 relied on genomic DNA as its template. TCRdb used MiXCR to reprocess the reads, holding one entry per CDR3 protein. The sample shows around 200,000 distinct CDR3 sequences, about half of them seen only once. Before being chosen for sequencing, patients had shown CD8+CD57+ cell expansion by flow cytometry. The material sequenced was sorted CD4+, CD8+, or CD8+CD57+ T cells (not recorded which) from PBMCs. The receptors here all came from a human donor with aplastic anemia.

This chain links TRBV7-9 with TRBJ2-7, with TRBD1 as a possible D gene (6 bases). Germline V gives CDR1 SEHNR, CDR2 FQNEAQ (reference sequence). This CDR3 spans 13 amino acids. V dropped 9 bases and J dropped 5 bases, with 17 bases sitting between them. The CDR3 reads CASISGRGNEQYF. The DNA of the CDR3 is TGTGCCAGTATCTCGGGCAGGGGAAACGAGCAGTACTTC.

The chain is built from TRBV20-1 and TRBJ2-7; D may be TRBD2 (6 bases). The CDR3 totals 13 residues. V shed 5 bases and J shed 1 base, with 12 bases lying between them. Germline CDR1 reads DFQATT; CDR2 reads SNEGSKA (reference sequence). CDR3: CSAVRGASYEQYF. The CDR3 region has the DNA TGCAGTGCTGTGCGGGGCGCATCCTACGAGCAGTACTTC.

This clonotype occurred many times. V gene TRBV20-1 combines with J gene TRBJ1-2; D remains unclear. V was shortened by 4 bases and J by 2 bases, with 17 bases between the two germline ends. The CDR3 sequence is 15 residues long. CDR1 DFQATT and CDR2 SNEGSKA come from the germline V gene (reference sequence). CDR3 DNA: TGCAGTGCTACGGTACCAGGACTGCTAAACTATGGCTACACCTTC. It yields the protein CSATVPGLLNYGYTF.

This chain connects TRBV20-1 to TRBJ2-2, with TRBD1 identical over 11 bases. The germline V gene has CDR1 DFQATT and CDR2 SNEGSKA (reference sequence). The CDR3 is 16 amino acids. The V segment lost 3 bases and the J segment 3 bases; nucleotides outside the gene matches: 6. The CDR3 DNA sequence: TGCAGTGCTAGGTCCGGGACAGGGGGGGACACCGGGGAGCTGTTTTTT. Translated, it gives CSARSGTGGDTGELFF.

A remark on this clonotype: It may be a read error: a sequence one base away is much more abundant. This rearrangement joins TRBV11-1 to TRBJ1-1; D ambiguous. This CDR3 is built from 13 residues. Germline CDR1 is SGHAT and CDR2 is FQDESV (reference sequence). Trimming took off 3 bases at V and 6 bases at J, with 11 bases between the two ends. The CDR3 region is CASSFQQFAEAFF. Written as DNA, the CDR3 is TGTGCCAGCAGCTTCCAGCAATTCGCTGAAGCTTTCTTT.